A selection of T cell receptor beta chains follows, all from one sample in a study of glioma-infiltrating T cells. TCRdb passed the multiplex PCR reads through MiXCR, listing each CDR3 protein once. The sample carries approximately 93,000 distinct CDR3 sequences, around 37% recorded once. Sequences were obtained from glioma tissue, nonneoplastic brain tissue, or PBMCs (not recorded which). The receptors here all came from a human donor with low-grade glioma or glioblastoma, undergoing nonglioma brain surgery, or in good health (not recorded which). The CDR3 runs from the conserved cysteine through the conserved F or W. A D gene is named only where the DNA matches it firmly. A row's size may be missing; if present it is once, few, many or a size class.

TGCGCCAGCAGTGAGTCCAATCAGCCCCAGCATTTT	CASSESNQPQHF	-	TRBV10-1	TRBJ1-5	many
TGTGCCAGTACCCCTCGGGCGAGGACGGAGCAGTATTTT	CASTPRARTEQYF	-	TRBV19	TRBJ2-3	few
TGTGCCAGCAGCCAAGGAACCGGGGAGCTGAACACTGAAGATTTCTTT	CASSQGTGELNTEDFF	-	TRBV14	TRBJ1-1	-
TGTGCCAGCAGTTTTACAGGGGTCGAGGGGAAGCCCCAGCATTTT	CASSFTGVEGKPQHF	TRBD1	TRBV12-3/TRBV12-4	TRBJ1-5	many
TGCAGTGCTCCTGCACGGACTAGTATGGCAGATACGCAGTATTTT	CSAPARTSMADTQYF	TRBD2	TRBV20-1	TRBJ2-3	many
TGTGCCAGCAGTTACTCGAGCCTCGCCTACGAGCAGTACTTC	CASSYSSLAYEQYF	-	TRBV6-6	TRBJ2-7	many
TGTGCCAGCAAACCTCCAGGATCTGGGGCCAACGTCCTGACTTTC	CASKPPGSGANVLTF	-	TRBV11-3	TRBJ2-6	many
TGTGCCTGGATCCCATTTAACACCGGGGAGCTGTTTTTT	CAWIPFNTGELFF	-	TRBV30	TRBJ2-2	once
TGTGCCAGCAGCTCTCTCTCGGGGGACACCATATATTTT	CASSSLSGDTIYF	-	TRBV7-3	TRBJ1-3	many
TGCGCCAGCAGCCTAACCAACAGGGGGCCTCCTTCTGGAAACACCATATATTTT	CASSLTNRGPPSGNTIYF	TRBD1	TRBV4-1	TRBJ1-3	many
TGTGCCAGCAGCCTGGACGGAATCAACTATGGCTACACCTTC	CASSLDGINYGYTF	-	TRBV7-2	TRBJ1-2	many
TGTGCCAGCAGTGAAGGGGCCTACGAGCAGTACTTC	CASSEGAYEQYF	-	TRBV2	TRBJ2-7	many
TGTGCCAGCAGCCGTGACGGACGCCTCATAGGCTACACCTTC	CASSRDGRLIGYTF	-	TRBV2	TRBJ1-2	-
TGTGCCAGCAGCCGCCCGCAGGGTCGCTACAATGAGCAGTTCTTC	CASSRPQGRYNEQFF	-	TRBV28	TRBJ2-1	many
TGTGCCAGCAGGGGGACAGATATCCAAGAGACCCAGTACTTC	CASRGTDIQETQYF	TRBD1	TRBV7-9	TRBJ2-5	many
TGTGCCAGCAGCCCCGGTCGCAGTAATCAAGAGACCCAGTACTTC	CASSPGRSNQETQYF	-	TRBV28	TRBJ2-5	many
TGCAGTGCTAGAGATACGGAAGCTAACTATGGCTACACCTTC	CSARDTEANYGYTF	-	TRBV20-1	TRBJ1-2	many
TGTGCCAGCAGCCCAGGCGGTCAGGTGATGAACACCGGGGAGCTGTTTTTT	CASSPGGQVMNTGELFF	-	TRBV5-4	TRBJ2-2	many
TGTGCCTGGACTCGGACTAGCGGATACACAGATACGCAGTATTTT	CAWTRTSGYTDTQYF	TRBD2	TRBV2	TRBJ2-3	many
TGTGCCAGCAGCTTAGCTGGTGGAGAGACCCAGTACTTC	CASSLAGGETQYF	-	TRBV11-2	TRBJ2-5	-
TGTGCCAGCAGTCAGATGAATCAGCCCCAGCATTTT	CASSQMNQPQHF	-	TRBV28	TRBJ1-5	many
TGCAGTGTCAGAGGGCGGACTAGCGGGGTCTATGAGCAGTTCTTC	CSVRGRTSGVYEQFF	TRBD2	TRBV20-1	TRBJ2-1	many
TGTGCCAGCCGGAGGGAGGTCACAGATACGCAGTATTTT	CASRREVTDTQYF	-	TRBV28	TRBJ2-3	many
TGTGCCAGCAGCTTATCTACTTACTACGAGCAGTACTTC	CASSLSTYYEQYF	-	TRBV11-2	TRBJ2-7	many
TGCGCCAGCAGCCAATTGGACAGGCAGAACACTGAAGCTTTCTTT	CASSQLDRQNTEAFF	TRBD1	TRBV4-1	TRBJ1-1	many
TGTGCCAGCAGGGCAGGACAGGGCCTGAGCGAGCAGAACTTC	CASRAGQGLSEQNF	TRBD1	TRBV6-1	TRBJ2-7	-
TGTGCCAGCAGCCAAGGGTTCGTCTCCGATACGCAGTATTTT	CASSQGFVSDTQYF	-	TRBV3-1	TRBJ2-3	many
TGTGCCAGTCGGGACAGCGATAATTCACCCCTCCACTTT	CASRDSDNSPLHF	TRBD1	TRBV19	TRBJ1-6	many
TGCGCCAGCAGTCCTAGCGGGGGATCGCGGGGGCAGTACTTC	CASSPSGGSRGQYF	TRBD2	TRBV5-1	TRBJ2-7	-
TGTGCCAGCAGCGTAGCTACTAGCGGGGGGTACAATGAGCAGTTCTTC	CASSVATSGGYNEQFF	TRBD2	TRBV9	TRBJ2-1	-
TGCGCCAGCAGCTTAACCCCGGGAGATTCCTACAAGCAGTACTTC	CASSLTPGDSYKQYF	-	TRBV4-1	TRBJ2-7	-
TGTGCCAGCAGCCCCCAGGCGACAGCCACAGAGACCCAGTACTTC	CASSPQATATETQYF	-	TRBV7-6	TRBJ2-5	-
TGTGCCAGCACGACGACTAGCCGGGGGGATTGGTCCTACGAGCAGTACTTC	CASTTTSRGDWSYEQYF	TRBD2	TRBV2	TRBJ2-7	-
TGTGCCACCAGTGATTCTCTAAGCACAGATACGCAGTATTTT	CATSDSLSTDTQYF	-	TRBV24-1	TRBJ2-3	many
TGTGCCAGCAGATTATTTTGGGACAACAATGAGCGGTTCTTC	CASRLFWDNNERFF	-	TRBV7-2	TRBJ2-1	-
TGTGCCAGCAGCCCGGAGGGCAACACTGAAGCTTTCTTT	CASSPEGNTEAFF	-	TRBV2	TRBJ1-1	many
TGTGCCAGCAGTTTGACTTCTCGGACTAGCGGGGTCAATTACGAGCAGTACTTC	CASSLTSRTSGVNYEQYF	TRBD2	TRBV27	TRBJ2-7	many
TGCAGTGCGGTGCGGTCCGGGACTAGCTACGAGCAGTACTTC	CSAVRSGTSYEQYF	TRBD2	TRBV20-1	TRBJ2-7	many
TGTGCCAGCAGCTTAGAAGGCAGGGAAGGGGGCGAGCAGTACTTC	CASSLEGREGGEQYF	-	TRBV11-2	TRBJ2-7	many
TGTGCCGAGGGGACTAGCGGGGGAGGAACCGGGGAGCTGTTTTTT	CAEGTSGGGTGELFF	TRBD2	TRBV27	TRBJ2-2	-
TGTGCCACCGACTACAACACAGATACGCAGTATTTT	CATDYNTDTQYF	-	TRBV6-2/TRBV6-3	TRBJ2-3	few
TGTGCCAGCAGTGGCCGACAGGGTCGGATTTCACCCCTCCACTTT	CASSGRQGRISPLHF	TRBD1	TRBV2	TRBJ1-6	many
TGTGCCAGTAGTATTGGCCAGGGAGAGGGCTATGGCTACACCTTC	CASSIGQGEGYGYTF	-	TRBV19	TRBJ1-2	many
TGTGCCAGCAGTTATGTGTCTAGCTCCTACAATGAGCAGTTCTTC	CASSYVSSSYNEQFF	-	TRBV6-1	TRBJ2-1	many
TGTGCCAGCAGCTTAGTGGAGGGAGGATACAATGAGCAGTTCTTC	CASSLVEGGYNEQFF	-	TRBV7-2	TRBJ2-1	-
TGCAGCGCGGTAGGGCAGTGGGCCCAGCCCCAGCATTTT	CSAVGQWAQPQHF	-	TRBV20-1	TRBJ1-5	once
TGTGCCAGCAGCTCCGGACTAGCGCTTAATGAGCGGTTCTTC	CASSSGLALNERFF	TRBD2	TRBV11-2	TRBJ2-1	-
TGTGCCACCAGTGAACAGACAGGGTTCAATGAGCAGTTCTTC	CATSEQTGFNEQFF	TRBD1	TRBV24-1	TRBJ2-1	many
TGTGCCAGCAGCAGACCGGGCCACGAGCAGTACTTC	CASSRPGHEQYF	-	TRBV3-1	TRBJ2-7	-
TGTGCCGGCAGCTTGGTGGCATTCGGAGAGACCCAGTACTTC	CAGSLVAFGETQYF	-	TRBV7-3	TRBJ2-5	-
TGTGCCAGCAGTTTAGGAACACATAGCTCCTACGAGCAGTTCTTC	CASSLGTHSSYEQFF	-	TRBV12-3/TRBV12-4	TRBJ2-1	-
TGTGCCAGCAGTGATACCAGGAGGAGCTCCTATAATTCACCCCTCCACTTT	CASSDTRRSSYNSPLHF	-	TRBV2	TRBJ1-6	many
TGTGCCAGCAGCTTGGGGACAGACTACTCCTACGAGCAGTACTTC	CASSLGTDYSYEQYF	-	TRBV5-4	TRBJ2-7	-
TGTGCCAGCAGCCCAAGGTCTTCTTTACAGCAGGAGACCCAGTACTTC	CASSPRSSLQQETQYF	-	TRBV11-2	TRBJ2-5	-
TGTGCCAGCAGATACCTTGGCGCAGATGCGCAGTATTTT	CASRYLGADAQYF	-	TRBV27	TRBJ2-3	once